Here is one T cell receptor (beta chain) with its context. These data are taken from a study of T cell repertoires in ileal Crohn's disease. Study-level background: Median disease duration was nearly eight years; less than 45% smoked at surgery.

Lamina propria lymphocytes from surgical specimens were isolated on a density gradient before sorting. The germline V gene encodes CDR1 SEHNR and CDR2 FQNEAQ (reference sequence). The CDR3 runs 12 residues. Between the trimmed V and J ends, which lost 5 bases and 6 bases, there was a span of 8 bases. Clones were read by immunoSEQ multiplex PCR, and TCRdb kept only the in-frame ones, dropping some. The sample carries fewer than 6,500 clones, over 75% recorded once. The chain has TRBV7-9 and TRBJ2-1, with D unresolved. The source of this sequence is an adult with Crohn's disease. Some clones in this sample may be carry-over from other donors' samples. Sequenced material: CD4+ T cells from ileum. DNA of the CDR3: TGTGCCAGCAGCCCGGCGGCCAATGAGCAGTTCTTC. Protein: CASSPAANEQFF.